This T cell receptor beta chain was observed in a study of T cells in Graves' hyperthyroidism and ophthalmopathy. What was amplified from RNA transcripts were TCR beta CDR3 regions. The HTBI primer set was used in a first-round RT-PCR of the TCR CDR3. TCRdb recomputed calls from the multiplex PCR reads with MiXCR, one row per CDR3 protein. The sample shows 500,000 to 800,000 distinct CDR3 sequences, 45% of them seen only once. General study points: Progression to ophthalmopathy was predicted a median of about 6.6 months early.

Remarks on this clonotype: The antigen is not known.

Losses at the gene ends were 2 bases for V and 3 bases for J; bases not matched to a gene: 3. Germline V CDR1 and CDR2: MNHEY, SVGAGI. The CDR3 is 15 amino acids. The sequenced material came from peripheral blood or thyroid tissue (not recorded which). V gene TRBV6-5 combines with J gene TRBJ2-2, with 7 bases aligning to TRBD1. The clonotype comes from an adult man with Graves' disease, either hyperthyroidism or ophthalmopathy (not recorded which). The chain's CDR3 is CASSYEGTDTGELFF. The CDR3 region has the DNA TGTGCCAGCAGTTACGAAGGGACAGACACCGGGGAGCTGTTTTTT.